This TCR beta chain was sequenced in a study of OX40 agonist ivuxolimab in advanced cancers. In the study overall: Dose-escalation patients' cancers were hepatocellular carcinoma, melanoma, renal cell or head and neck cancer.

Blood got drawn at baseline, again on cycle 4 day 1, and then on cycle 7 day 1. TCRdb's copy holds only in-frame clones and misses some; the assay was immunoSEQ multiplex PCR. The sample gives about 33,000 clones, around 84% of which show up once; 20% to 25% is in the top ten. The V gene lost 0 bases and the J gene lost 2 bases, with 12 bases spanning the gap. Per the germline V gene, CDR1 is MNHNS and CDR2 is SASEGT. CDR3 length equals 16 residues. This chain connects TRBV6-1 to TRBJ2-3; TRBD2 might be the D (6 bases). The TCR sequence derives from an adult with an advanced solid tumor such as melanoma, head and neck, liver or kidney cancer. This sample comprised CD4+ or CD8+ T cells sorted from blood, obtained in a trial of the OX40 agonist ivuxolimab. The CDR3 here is CASSEAPGELTDTQYF. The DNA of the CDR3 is TGTGCCAGCAGTGAAGCGCCGGGGGAGCTCACAGATACGCAGTATTTT.